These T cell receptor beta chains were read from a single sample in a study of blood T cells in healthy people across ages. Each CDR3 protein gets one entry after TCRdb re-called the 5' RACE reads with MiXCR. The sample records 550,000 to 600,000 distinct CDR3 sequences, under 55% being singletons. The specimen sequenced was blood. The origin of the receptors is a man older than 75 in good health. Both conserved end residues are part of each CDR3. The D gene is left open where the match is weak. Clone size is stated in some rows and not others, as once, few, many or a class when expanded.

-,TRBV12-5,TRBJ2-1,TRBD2,CASGPWTSGIGEQFF,TGTGCTAGTGGTCCGTGGACTAGCGGGATAGGGGAGCAGTTCTTC
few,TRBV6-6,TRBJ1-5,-,CASREYQEGNQPQHF,TGTGCCAGCAGAGAATACCAGGAAGGCAATCAGCCCCAGCATTTT
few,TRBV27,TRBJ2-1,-,CASSIGGNEQFF,TGTGCCAGCAGTATTGGAGGCAATGAGCAGTTCTTC
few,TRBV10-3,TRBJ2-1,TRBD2,CATSPHGTSGEQFF,TGTGCCACCTCTCCTCACGGGACTAGCGGTGAGCAGTTCTTC
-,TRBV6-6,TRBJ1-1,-,CASTISPQGTEAFF,TGTGCCAGCACCATATCACCACAGGGTACTGAAGCTTTCTTT
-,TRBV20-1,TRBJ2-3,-,CSARVTTSTDTQYF,TGCAGTGCTAGAGTAACTACTAGCACAGATACGCAGTATTTT
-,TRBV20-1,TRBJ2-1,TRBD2,CSARGGSGGADNEQFF,TGCAGTGCTAGAGGGGGTAGCGGGGGGGCGGACAATGAGCAGTTCTTC
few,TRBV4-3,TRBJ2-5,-,CASSLGLEGGTQYF,TGCGCCAGCAGCCTAGGCCTCGAGGGGGGGACCCAGTACTTC
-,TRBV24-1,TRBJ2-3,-,CATSQAGTSAADTQYF,TGTGCCACCAGCCAGGCCGGGACCTCGGCCGCAGATACGCAGTATTTT
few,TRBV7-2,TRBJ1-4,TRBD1,CASSPRTGRDEKLFF,TGTGCCAGCAGCCCCCGGACAGGGAGGGATGAAAAACTGTTTTTT
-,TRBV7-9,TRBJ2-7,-,CTSSFRTYNEQYF,TGTACCAGCAGCTTTCGCACCTACAATGAGCAGTACTTC